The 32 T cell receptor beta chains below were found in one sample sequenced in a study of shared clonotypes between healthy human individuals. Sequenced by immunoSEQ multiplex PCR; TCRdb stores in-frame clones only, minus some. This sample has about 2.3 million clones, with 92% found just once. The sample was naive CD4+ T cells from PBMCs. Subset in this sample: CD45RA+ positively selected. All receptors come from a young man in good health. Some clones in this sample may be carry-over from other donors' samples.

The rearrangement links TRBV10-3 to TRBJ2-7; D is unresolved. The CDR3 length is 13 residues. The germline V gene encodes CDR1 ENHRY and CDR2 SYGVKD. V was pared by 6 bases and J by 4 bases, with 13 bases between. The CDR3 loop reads CAISSGREYEQYF. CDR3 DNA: TGTGCCATCAGCTCCGGCCGTGAGTACGAGCAGTACTTC.

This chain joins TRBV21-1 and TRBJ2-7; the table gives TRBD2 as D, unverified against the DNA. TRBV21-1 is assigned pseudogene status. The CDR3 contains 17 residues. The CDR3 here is CASSNSVLAGECYEQYF. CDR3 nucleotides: TGTGCCAGCAGCAATAGCGTCTTAGCGGGAGAATGCTACGAGCAGTACTTC.

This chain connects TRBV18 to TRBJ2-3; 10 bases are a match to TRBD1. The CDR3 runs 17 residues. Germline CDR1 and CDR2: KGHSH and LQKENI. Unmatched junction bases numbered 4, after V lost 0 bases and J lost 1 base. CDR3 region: CASSPPAGTGGTDTQYF. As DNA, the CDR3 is TGTGCCAGCTCACCACCCGCCGGGACAGGGGGCACAGATACGCAGTATTTT.

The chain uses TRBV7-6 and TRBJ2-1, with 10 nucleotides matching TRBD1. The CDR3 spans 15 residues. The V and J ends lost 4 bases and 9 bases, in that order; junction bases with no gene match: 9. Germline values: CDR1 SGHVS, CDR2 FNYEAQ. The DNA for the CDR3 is TGTGCCAGCAGCTCCCTAGAGACAGGGGGCGGTGAGCAGTTCTTC. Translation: CASSSLETGGGEQFF.

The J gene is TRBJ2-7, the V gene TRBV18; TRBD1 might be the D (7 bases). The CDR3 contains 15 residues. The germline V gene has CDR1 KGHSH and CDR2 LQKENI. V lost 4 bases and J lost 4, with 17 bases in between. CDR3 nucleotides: TGTGCCAGCTCACGAGGCGGGACAGAAGGATACGAGCAGTACTTC. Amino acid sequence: CASSRGGTEGYEQYF.

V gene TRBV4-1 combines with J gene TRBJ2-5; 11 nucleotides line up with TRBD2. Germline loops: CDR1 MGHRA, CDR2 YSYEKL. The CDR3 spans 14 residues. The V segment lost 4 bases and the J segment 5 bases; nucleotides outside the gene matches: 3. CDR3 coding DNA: TGCGCCAGCAGCCGTAGCGGGAGGGAGGAGACCCAGTACTTC. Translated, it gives CASSRSGREETQYF.

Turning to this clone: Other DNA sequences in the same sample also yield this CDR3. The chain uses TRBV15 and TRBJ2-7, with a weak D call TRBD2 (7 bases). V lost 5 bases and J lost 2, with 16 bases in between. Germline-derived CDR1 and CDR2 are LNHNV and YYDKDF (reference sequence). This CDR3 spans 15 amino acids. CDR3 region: CATSRGGVGAYEQYF. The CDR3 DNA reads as TGTGCCACCAGCCGAGGGGGGGTTGGGGCCTACGAGCAGTACTTC.

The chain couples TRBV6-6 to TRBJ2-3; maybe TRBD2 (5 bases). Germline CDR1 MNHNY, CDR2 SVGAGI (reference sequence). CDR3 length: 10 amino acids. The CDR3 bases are TGTGCTTGTAGCGCAGATACGCAGTATTTT. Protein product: CACSADTQYF.

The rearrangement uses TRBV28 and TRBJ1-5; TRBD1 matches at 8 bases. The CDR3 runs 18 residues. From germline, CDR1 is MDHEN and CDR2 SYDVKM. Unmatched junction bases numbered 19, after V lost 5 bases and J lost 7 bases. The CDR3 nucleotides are TGTGCCAGCAGTCCTCTCCGTGCAGGACAGGGCCTGTTGCAGCCCCAGCATTTT. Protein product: CASSPLRAGQGLLQPQHF. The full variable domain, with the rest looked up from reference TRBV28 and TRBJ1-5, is DVKVTQSSRYLVKRTGEKVFLECVQDMDHENMFWYRQDPGLGLRLIYFSYDVKMKEKGDIPEGYSVSREKKERFSLILESASTNQTSMYLCASSPLRAGQGLLQPQHFGDGTRLSIL.

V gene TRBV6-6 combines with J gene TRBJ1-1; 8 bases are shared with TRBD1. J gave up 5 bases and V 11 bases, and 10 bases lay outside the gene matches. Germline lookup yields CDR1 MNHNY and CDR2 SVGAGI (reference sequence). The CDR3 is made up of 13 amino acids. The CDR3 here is CAGGQDEGTEAFF. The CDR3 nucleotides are TGTGCCGGGGGACAGGACGAAGGGACTGAAGCTTTCTTT.

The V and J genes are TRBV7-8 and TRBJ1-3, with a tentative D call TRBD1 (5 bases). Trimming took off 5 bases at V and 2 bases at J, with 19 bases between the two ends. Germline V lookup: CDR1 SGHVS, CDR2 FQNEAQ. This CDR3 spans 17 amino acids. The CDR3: CASSRPSRRGAGNTIYF. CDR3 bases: TGTGCCAGCAGCCGTCCCTCCCGAAGGGGCGCTGGAAACACCATATATTTT.

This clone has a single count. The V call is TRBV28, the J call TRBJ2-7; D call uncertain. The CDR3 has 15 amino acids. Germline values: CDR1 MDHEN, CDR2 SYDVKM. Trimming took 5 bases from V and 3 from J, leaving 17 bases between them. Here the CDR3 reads CASSGPTSGNYEQYF. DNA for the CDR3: TGTGCCAGCAGTGGGCCTACCTCAGGTAACTACGAGCAGTACTTC.

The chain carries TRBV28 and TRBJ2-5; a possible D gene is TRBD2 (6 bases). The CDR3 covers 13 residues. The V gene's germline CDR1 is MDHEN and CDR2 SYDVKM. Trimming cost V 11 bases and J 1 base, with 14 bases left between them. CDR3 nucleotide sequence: TGTGCCGGAGGGCGGGGCCGCCAAGAGACCCAGTACTTC. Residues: CAGGRGRQETQYF.

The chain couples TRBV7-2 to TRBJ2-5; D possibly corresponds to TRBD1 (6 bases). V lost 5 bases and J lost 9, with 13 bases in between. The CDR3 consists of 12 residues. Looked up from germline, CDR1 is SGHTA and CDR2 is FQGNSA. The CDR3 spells CASSLLGGPQYF. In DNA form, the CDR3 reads TGTGCCAGCAGCCTACTAGGGGGACCCCAGTACTTC. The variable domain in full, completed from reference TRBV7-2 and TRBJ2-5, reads GAGVSQSPSNKVTEKGKDVELRCDPISGHTALYWYRQSLGQGLEFLIYFQGNSAPDKSGLPSDRFSAERTGGSVSTLTIQRTQQEDSAVYLCASSLLGGPQYFGPGTRLLVL.

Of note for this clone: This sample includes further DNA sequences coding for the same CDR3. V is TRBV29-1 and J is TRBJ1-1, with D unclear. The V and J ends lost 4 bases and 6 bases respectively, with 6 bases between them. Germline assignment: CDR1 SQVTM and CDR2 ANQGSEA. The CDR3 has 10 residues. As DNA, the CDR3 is TGCAGCGTTGGAGGAGCTGAAGCTTTCTTT. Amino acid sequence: CSVGGAEAFF.

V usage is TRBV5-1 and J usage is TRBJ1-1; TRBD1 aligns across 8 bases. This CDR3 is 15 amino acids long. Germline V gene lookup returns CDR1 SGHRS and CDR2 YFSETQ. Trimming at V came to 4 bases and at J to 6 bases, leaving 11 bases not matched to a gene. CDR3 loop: CASSLPTGDVSEAFF. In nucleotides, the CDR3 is TGCGCCAGCAGCCTCCCGACAGGGGACGTCTCTGAAGCTTTCTTT.

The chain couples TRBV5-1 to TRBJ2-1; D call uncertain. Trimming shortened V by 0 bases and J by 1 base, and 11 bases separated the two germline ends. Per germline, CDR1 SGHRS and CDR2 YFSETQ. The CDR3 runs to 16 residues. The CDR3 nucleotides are TGCGCCAGCAGCTTGGGGGCGGTGGCGTCCTACAATGAGCAGTTCTTC. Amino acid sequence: CASSLGAVASYNEQFF. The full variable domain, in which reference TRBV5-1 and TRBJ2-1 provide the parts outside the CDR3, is KAGVTQTPRYLIKTRGQQVTLSCSPISGHRSVSWYQQTPGQGLQFLFEYFSETQRNKGNFPGRFSGRQFSNSRSEMNVSTLELGDSALYLCASSLGAVASYNEQFFGPGTRLTVL.

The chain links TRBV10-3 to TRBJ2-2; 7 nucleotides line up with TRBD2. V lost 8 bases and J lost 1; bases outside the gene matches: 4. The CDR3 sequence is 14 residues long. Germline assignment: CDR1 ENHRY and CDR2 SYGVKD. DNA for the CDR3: TGTGCCATCGGGAGGGGAATGAACACCGGGGAGCTGTTTTTT. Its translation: CAIGRGMNTGELFF.

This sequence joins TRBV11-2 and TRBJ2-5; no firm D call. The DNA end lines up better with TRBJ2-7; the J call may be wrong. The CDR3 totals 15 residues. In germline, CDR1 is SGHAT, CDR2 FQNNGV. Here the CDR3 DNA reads TGTGCCAGCAGCTATGGTGGGTACGCCCGCTACGAGCAGTACTTC. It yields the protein CASSYGGYARYEQYF.

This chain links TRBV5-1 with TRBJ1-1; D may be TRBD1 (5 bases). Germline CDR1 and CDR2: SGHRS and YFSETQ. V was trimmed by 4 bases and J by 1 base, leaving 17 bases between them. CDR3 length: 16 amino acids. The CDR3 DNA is TGCGCCAGCAGCCCGGGGGTTCGGGAAAGGAACACTGAAGCTTTCTTT. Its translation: CASSPGVRERNTEAFF.

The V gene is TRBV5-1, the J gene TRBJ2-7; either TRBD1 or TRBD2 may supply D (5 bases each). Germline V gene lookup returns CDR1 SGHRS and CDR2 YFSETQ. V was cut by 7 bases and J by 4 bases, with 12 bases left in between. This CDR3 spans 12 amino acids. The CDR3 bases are TGCGCCAGCGGGACCAGGGAGTACGAGCAGTACTTC. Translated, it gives CASGTREYEQYF.

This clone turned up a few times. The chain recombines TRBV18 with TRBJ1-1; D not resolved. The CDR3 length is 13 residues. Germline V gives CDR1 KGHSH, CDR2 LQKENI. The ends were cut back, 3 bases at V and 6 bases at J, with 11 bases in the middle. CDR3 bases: TGTGCCAGCTCACCCGGGTTAAGCGCTGAAGCTTTCTTT. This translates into CASSPGLSAEAFF.

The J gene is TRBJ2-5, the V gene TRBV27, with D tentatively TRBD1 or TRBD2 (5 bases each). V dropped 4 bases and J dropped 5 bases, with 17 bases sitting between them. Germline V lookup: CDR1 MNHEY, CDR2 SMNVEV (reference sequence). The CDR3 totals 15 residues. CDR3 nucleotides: TGTGCCAGCAGTTCCCTGGGACGGATTGAGGAGACCCAGTACTTC. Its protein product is CASSSLGRIEETQYF.

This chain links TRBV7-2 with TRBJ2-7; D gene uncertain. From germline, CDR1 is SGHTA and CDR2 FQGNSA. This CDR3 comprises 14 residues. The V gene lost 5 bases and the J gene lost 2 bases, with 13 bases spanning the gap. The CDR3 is CASSPDLGPYEQYF. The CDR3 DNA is TGTGCCAGCAGCCCAGACCTAGGGCCCTACGAGCAGTACTTC. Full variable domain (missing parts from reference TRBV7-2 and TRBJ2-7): GAGVSQSPSNKVTEKGKDVELRCDPISGHTALYWYRQSLGQGLEFLIYFQGNSAPDKSGLPSDRFSAERTGGSVSTLTIQRTQQEDSAVYLCASSPDLGPYEQYFGPGTRLTVT.

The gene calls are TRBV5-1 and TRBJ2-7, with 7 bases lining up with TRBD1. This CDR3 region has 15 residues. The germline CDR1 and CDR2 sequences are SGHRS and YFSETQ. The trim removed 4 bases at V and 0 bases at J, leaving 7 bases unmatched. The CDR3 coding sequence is TGCGCCAGCAGCCCGGGACAGACGAGCTCCTACGAGCAGTACTTC. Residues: CASSPGQTSSYEQYF.

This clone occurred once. In DNA form, the CDR3 reads TGTGCCAGCAGGGGACTAGCGGCCTACAATGAGCAGTTCTTC. This codes for CASRGLAAYNEQFF. The gene calls are TRBV6-5 and TRBJ2-1; 11 nucleotides match TRBD2. CDR1 is MNHEY, CDR2 SVGAGI, per germline. The CDR3 has 14 residues. Trimming cost V 6 bases and J 2 bases; bases outside gene matches: 0.

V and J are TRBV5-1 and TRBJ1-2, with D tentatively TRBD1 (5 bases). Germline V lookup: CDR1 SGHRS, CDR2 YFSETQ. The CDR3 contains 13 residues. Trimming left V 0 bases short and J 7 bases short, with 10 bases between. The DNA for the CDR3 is TGCGCCAGCAGCTTGGAAGGGGAGGCTGGCTACACCTTC. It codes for CASSLEGEAGYTF.

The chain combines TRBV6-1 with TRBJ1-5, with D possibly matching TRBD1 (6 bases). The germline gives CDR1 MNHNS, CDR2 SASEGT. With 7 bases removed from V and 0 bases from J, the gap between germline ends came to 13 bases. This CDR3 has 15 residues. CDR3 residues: CASKRGGYSNQPQHF. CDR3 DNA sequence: TGTGCCAGCAAGCGGGGGGGCTATAGCAATCAGCCCCAGCATTTT.

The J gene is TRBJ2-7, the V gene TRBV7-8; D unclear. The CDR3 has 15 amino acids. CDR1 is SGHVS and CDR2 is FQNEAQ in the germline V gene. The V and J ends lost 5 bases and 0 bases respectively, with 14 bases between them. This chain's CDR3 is CASSPSRYGSYEQYF. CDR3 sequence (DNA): TGTGCCAGCAGCCCATCCCGATATGGCTCCTACGAGCAGTACTTC.

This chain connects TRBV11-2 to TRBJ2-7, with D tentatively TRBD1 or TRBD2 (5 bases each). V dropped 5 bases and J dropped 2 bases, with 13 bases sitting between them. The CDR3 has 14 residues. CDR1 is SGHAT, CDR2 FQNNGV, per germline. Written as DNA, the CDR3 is TGTGCCAGCAGCCCGGGACGATTGGCCTACGAGCAGTACTTC. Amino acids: CASSPGRLAYEQYF.

CDR3 DNA: TGTGCCAGCAGCTCTGTTATGGTGACTGAAGCTTTCTTT. It translates to CASSSVMVTEAFF. V and J are TRBV7-3 and TRBJ1-1; D not resolved. Trimming removed 4 bases from V and 5 bases from J, with 11 bases in between. Germline V gene data show CDR1 as SGHTA and CDR2 as FQGTGA. The CDR3 totals 13 residues. The variable domain in full, with the rest retrieved from reference TRBV7-3 and TRBJ1-1, is GAGVSQTPSNKVTEKGKYVELRCDPISGHTALYWYRQSLGQGPEFLIYFQGTGAADDSGLPNDRFFAVRPEGSVSTLKIQRTERGDSAVYLCASSSVMVTEAFFGQGTRLTVV.

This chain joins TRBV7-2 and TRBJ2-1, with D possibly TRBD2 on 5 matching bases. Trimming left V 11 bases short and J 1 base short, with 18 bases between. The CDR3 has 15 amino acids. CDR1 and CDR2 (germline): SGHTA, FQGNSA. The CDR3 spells CASAEGVRSYNEQFF. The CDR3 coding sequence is TGTGCCTCGGCTGAGGGAGTAAGGTCCTACAATGAGCAGTTCTTC.